This is a list of T cell receptor beta chains from one sample in a study of cytomegalovirus exposure and HLA in healthy donors. Profiled with immunoSEQ multiplex PCR; TCRdb holds only in-frame clones, not every one. This sample contains tens of thousands of clones. The sequenced material came from PBMCs. The source is a middle-aged man in good health and CMV-seropositive. CDR3s include the opening cysteine and the closing phenylalanine or tryptophan. Each record gives: D gene, J gene, V gene, CDR3 protein, CDR3 DNA. D genes are given only for firm matches.

d_call: TRBD2; j_call: TRBJ2-1; v_call: TRBV10-3; cdr3_aa: CATSREVGNEQFF; cdr3_nt: TGTGCCACCTCCCGGGAGGTGGGGAATGAGCAGTTCTTC
d_call: .; j_call: TRBJ1-1; v_call: TRBV6-6; cdr3_aa: CASIPYSLNTEAFF; cdr3_nt: TGTGCCAGCATCCCCTACAGCCTGAACACTGAAGCTTTCTTT
d_call: .; j_call: TRBJ2-7; v_call: TRBV9; cdr3_aa: CASSRIPAGRAWEQYF; cdr3_nt: TGTGCCAGCAGCCGTATCCCTGCGGGTAGAGCGTGGGAGCAGTACTTC
d_call: TRBD2; j_call: TRBJ2-1; v_call: TRBV11-3; cdr3_aa: CASSLDRGSGLSDEQFF; cdr3_nt: TGTGCCAGCAGCTTAGATCGGGGTAGCGGGCTGAGTGATGAGCAGTTCTTC
d_call: .; j_call: TRBJ2-2; v_call: TRBV6-5; cdr3_aa: CASSYGVNTGELFF; cdr3_nt: TGTGCCAGCAGTTACGGAGTAAACACCGGGGAGCTGTTTTTT
d_call: .; j_call: TRBJ2-5; v_call: TRBV7-3; cdr3_aa: CASSLVYQETQYF; cdr3_nt: TGTGCCAGCAGCTTAGTCTACCAAGAGACCCAGTACTTC
d_call: TRBD1; j_call: TRBJ2-1; v_call: TRBV9; cdr3_aa: CASSSGTVRDDNEQFF; cdr3_nt: TGTGCCAGCAGCTCCGGGACAGTCCGGGACGACAATGAGCAGTTCTTC
d_call: .; j_call: TRBJ1-4; v_call: TRBV6-5; cdr3_aa: CASSLTRGGKLFF; cdr3_nt: TGTGCCAGCAGTTTGACCCGGGGTGGGAAACTGTTTTTT
d_call: TRBD1; j_call: TRBJ2-4; v_call: TRBV5-1; cdr3_aa: CASSTGTGSAKNIQYF; cdr3_nt: TGCGCCAGCAGCACGGGGACAGGGTCTGCCAAAAACATTCAGTACTTC
d_call: .; j_call: TRBJ2-1; v_call: TRBV5-6; cdr3_aa: CASSLWRNPSYNEQFF; cdr3_nt: TGTGCCAGCAGCTTGTGGCGGAACCCCTCCTACAATGAGCAGTTCTTC
d_call: TRBD1; j_call: TRBJ1-1; v_call: TRBV14; cdr3_aa: CASSQETRDRRNTEAFF; cdr3_nt: TGTGCCAGCAGCCAAGAAACCCGGGACAGGAGGAACACTGAAGCTTTCTTT
d_call: .; j_call: TRBJ2-2; v_call: TRBV30; cdr3_aa: CAWGRTNTGELFF; cdr3_nt: TGTGCCTGGGGGAGAACGAACACCGGGGAGCTGTTTTTT
d_call: .; j_call: TRBJ1-2; v_call: TRBV11-3; cdr3_aa: CASSTRLNYGYTF; cdr3_nt: TGTGCCAGCAGCACCCGACTCAATTATGGCTACACCTTC
d_call: TRBD2; j_call: TRBJ2-5; v_call: TRBV6-1; cdr3_aa: CASSAVTSDGTQYF; cdr3_nt: TGTGCCAGCAGTGCTGTGACTAGCGACGGGACCCAGTACTTC
d_call: .; j_call: TRBJ1-1; v_call: TRBV19; cdr3_aa: CASISGPRIGAEAFF; cdr3_nt: TGTGCCAGTATATCAGGGCCCCGGATTGGAGCTGAAGCTTTCTTT
d_call: TRBD2; j_call: TRBJ2-5; v_call: TRBV9; cdr3_aa: CASSVGASGSGETQYF; cdr3_nt: TGTGCCAGCAGCGTAGGGGCTAGCGGGAGCGGTGAGACCCAGTACTTC
d_call: .; j_call: TRBJ1-2; v_call: TRBV7-2; cdr3_aa: CASSPDTYGYTF; cdr3_nt: TGTGCCAGCAGTCCGGACACCTATGGCTACACCTTC
d_call: .; j_call: TRBJ1-2; v_call: TRBV2; cdr3_aa: CASSEAGGKNYGYTF; cdr3_nt: TGTGCCAGCAGTGAAGCCGGCGGTAAGAACTATGGCTACACCTTC
d_call: .; j_call: TRBJ2-7; v_call: TRBV18; cdr3_aa: CASSPGFVGDSYEQYF; cdr3_nt: TGTGCCAGCTCACCGGGATTCGTGGGAGACTCCTACGAGCAGTACTTC
d_call: TRBD1; j_call: TRBJ2-1; v_call: TRBV7-2; cdr3_aa: CASSPRTGLYRNEQFF; cdr3_nt: TGTGCCAGCAGCCCCCGGACAGGGCTTTATCGCAATGAGCAGTTCTTC
d_call: TRBD1; j_call: TRBJ2-6; v_call: TRBV27; cdr3_aa: CASGPGQGANVLTF; cdr3_nt: TGTGCCAGCGGCCCGGGACAGGGGGCCAACGTCCTGACTTTC
d_call: .; j_call: TRBJ2-3; v_call: TRBV7-9; cdr3_aa: CASSSPPSTDTQYF; cdr3_nt: TGTGCCAGCAGCTCCCCCCCGAGCACAGATACGCAGTATTTT
d_call: TRBD2; j_call: TRBJ2-1; v_call: TRBV11-2; cdr3_aa: CASSLLAGTYNEQFF; cdr3_nt: TGTGCCAGCAGCTTATTAGCGGGAACCTACAATGAGCAGTTCTTC
d_call: TRBD2; j_call: TRBJ2-2; v_call: TRBV9; cdr3_aa: CASSVLAGNTGELFF; cdr3_nt: TGTGCCAGCAGCGTCCTAGCGGGTAACACCGGGGAGCTGTTTTTT
d_call: .; j_call: TRBJ2-1; v_call: TRBV18; cdr3_aa: CASSPQEQASRYNEQFF; cdr3_nt: TGTGCCAGCTCACCACAGGAACAGGCGTCTCGGTACAATGAGCAGTTCTTC
d_call: .; j_call: TRBJ2-2; v_call: TRBV5-4; cdr3_aa: CASSQGGRRTGELFF; cdr3_nt: TGTGCCAGCAGCCAAGGGGGACGCAGGACCGGGGAGCTGTTTTTT
d_call: .; j_call: TRBJ2-2; v_call: TRBV6-5; cdr3_aa: CASSSGIHTGELFF; cdr3_nt: TGTGCCAGCAGTTCCGGGATACACACCGGGGAGCTGTTTTTT
d_call: .; j_call: TRBJ2-1; v_call: TRBV7-2; cdr3_aa: CASSLSGSYEQFF; cdr3_nt: TGTGCCAGCAGCTTAAGTGGGAGCTATGAGCAGTTCTTC
d_call: TRBD1; j_call: TRBJ2-5; v_call: TRBV19; cdr3_aa: CASSITGGHQETQYF; cdr3_nt: TGTGCCAGTAGTATAACAGGGGGACACCAAGAGACCCAGTACTTC
d_call: TRBD1; j_call: TRBJ1-1; v_call: TRBV18; cdr3_aa: CASSRDREATEAFF; cdr3_nt: TGTGCCAGCTCCCGAGACAGGGAGGCAACTGAAGCTTTCTTT